A selection of T cell receptor beta chains follows, all from one sample in a study of a mutant IDH1 vaccine in newly diagnosed glioma. The assay was immunoSEQ multiplex PCR, and TCRdb's table has in-frame clones only and misses some. The sample has over 25,000 clones, roughly nine tenths seen once; the top ten hold roughly 4.4%. Sample: PBMCs, taken from a glioma patient treated with radiotherapy, temozolomide or both. These receptors came from a woman in her forties with glioma. The CDR3 runs from the conserved cysteine through the conserved F or W. The D gene is left open where the match is weak. Some rows have no size entry. The others give once, few or many, or a class for an expanded clone.

clone_size	v_call	d_call	j_call	cdr3_aa	cdr3_nt
.	TRBV9	TRBD1	TRBJ1-2	CASSFAPGQGAYGYTF	TGTGCCAGCAGCTTTGCCCCCGGACAGGGGGCTTATGGCTACACCTTC
.	TRBV7-2	TRBD1	TRBJ2-4	CASSQGQRQNIQYF	TGTGCCAGCAGCCAGGGACAGAGGCAAAACATTCAGTACTTC
.	TRBV4-1	.	TRBJ1-6	CASSQDLGGEGISPLHF	TGCGCCAGCAGCCAAGATCTGGGCGGGGAGGGGATTTCACCCCTCCACTTT
.	TRBV5-4	.	TRBJ2-1	CASSLATYNEQFF	TGTGCCAGCAGCTTGGCCACCTACAATGAGCAGTTCTTC
.	TRBV6-5	.	TRBJ2-7	CASSYSGLYEQYF	TGTGCCAGCAGTTACTCGGGACTCTACGAGCAGTACTTC
.	TRBV2	.	TRBJ2-7	CASSNTGGGHEQYF	TGTGCCAGCAGTAATACAGGTGGGGGCCACGAGCAGTACTTC
.	TRBV19	TRBD1	TRBJ2-3	CASSRPPGRTGGKGTDTQYF	TGTGCCAGTAGTAGACCACCTGGCCGGACAGGGGGAAAGGGCACAGATACGCAGTATTTT
.	TRBV2	TRBD2	TRBJ2-7	CASSGVVAGGYEQYF	TGTGCCAGCAGTGGTGTGGTAGCGGGGGGCTACGAGCAGTACTTC
.	TRBV14	.	TRBJ1-1	CASSHPGGGRDTEAFF	TGTGCCAGCAGCCACCCCGGGGGGGGTCGGGACACTGAAGCTTTCTTT
.	TRBV5-1	.	TRBJ1-2	CASSLVPGADYGYTF	TGCGCCAGCAGCTTGGTCCCGGGGGCTGACTATGGCTACACCTTC
.	TRBV6-1	.	TRBJ2-2	CASRSGELAGELFF	TGTGCCAGCAGATCGGGGGAACTTGCCGGGGAGCTGTTTTTT
few	TRBV11-2	TRBD2	TRBJ2-1	CASSLGTSGNEQFF	TGTGCCAGCAGCTTAGGGACTAGCGGCAATGAGCAGTTCTTC
.	TRBV7-9	TRBD2	TRBJ2-1	CASSRTSGSSYNEQFF	TGTGCCAGCAGCCGGACTAGCGGCTCCTCCTACAATGAGCAGTTCTTC
.	TRBV7-9	TRBD1	TRBJ2-7	CASSLGQGALTYEQYF	TGTGCCAGCAGCTTAGGGCAGGGGGCTCTCACCTACGAGCAGTACTTC
.	TRBV2	.	TRBJ1-3	CASRDHLQGRRSGNTIYF	TGTGCCAGCAGGGATCACTTACAGGGAAGGCGCTCTGGAAACACCATATATTTT
few	TRBV7-8	.	TRBJ2-1	CASSLAVSHNEQFF	TGTGCCAGCAGCTTAGCGGTGAGTCACAATGAGCAGTTCTTC
.	TRBV4-1	.	TRBJ1-3	CASSGIHPDSGNTIYF	TGCGCCAGCAGCGGCATTCATCCTGACTCTGGAAACACCATATATTTT
.	TRBV6-1	TRBD2	TRBJ2-3	CASSGGGLAGSTDTQYF	TGTGCCAGCAGTGGGGGGGGACTAGCGGGTTCCACAGATACGCAGTATTTT
.	TRBV6-1	.	TRBJ1-5	CASSVGEPQHF	TGTGCCAGCAGTGTAGGAGAGCCCCAGCATTTT
.	TRBV5-1	TRBD1	TRBJ2-1	CASSRGQGDAYNEQFF	TGCGCCAGCAGCCGCGGACAGGGAGACGCCTACAATGAGCAGTTCTTC
.	TRBV2	TRBD1	TRBJ1-1	CARDQQGLGTEAFF	TGTGCCAGAGACCAACAGGGGCTCGGAACTGAAGCTTTCTTT
.	TRBV10-1	TRBD1	TRBJ1-1	CASSPNYRGGEAFF	TGCGCCAGCAGCCCAAACTACAGGGGAGGTGAAGCTTTCTTT
.	TRBV2	.	TRBJ2-2	CASKFANTGELFF	TGTGCCAGCAAATTCGCGAACACCGGGGAGCTGTTTTTT
.	TRBV27	.	TRBJ1-1	CASMPAGVNTEAFF	TGTGCCAGCATGCCGGCAGGGGTTAACACTGAAGCTTTCTTT
.	TRBV2	.	TRBJ2-7	CASNSQGSNEQYF	TGTGCCAGCAATAGCCAGGGCTCTAACGAGCAGTACTTC
few	TRBV28	.	TRBJ1-1	CASSGILPGARTEAFF	TGTGCCAGCAGTGGCATTCTCCCAGGAGCAAGAACTGAAGCTTTCTTT
.	TRBV21-1	.	TRBJ1-5	CASSKRSGQYGVSNQPQHF	TGTGCCAGCAGCAAAAGGTCGGGACAGTATGGGGTTAGCAATCAGCCCCAGCATTTT
.	TRBV2	.	TRBJ2-2	CASRGVPNTGELFF	TGTGCCAGCAGAGGGGTCCCGAACACCGGGGAGCTGTTTTTT
.	TRBV14	.	TRBJ1-6	CASSQDMGVRNSPLHF	TGTGCCAGCAGCCAAGATATGGGGGTTCGTAATTCACCCCTCCACTTT
once	TRBV6-5	TRBD1	TRBJ2-7	CASSRRDRGSYEQYF	TGTGCCAGCAGCCGACGGGACAGGGGCTCCTACGAGCAGTACTTC
once	TRBV20-1	.	TRBJ1-1	CSGETDSGSFF	TGCAGTGGAGAAACGGACAGCGGGTCTTTCTTT
.	TRBV5-1	TRBD2	TRBJ2-5	CASSLAVAGGPGETQYF	TGCGCCAGCAGCTTGGCAGTAGCGGGAGGGCCGGGGGAGACCCAGTACTTC
.	TRBV29-1	.	TRBJ2-2	CSVEGAGIIDTGELFF	TGCAGCGTTGAAGGGGCAGGGATCATCGACACCGGGGAGCTGTTTTTT
.	TRBV6-1	.	TRBJ1-5	CASGGSNQPQHF	TGTGCCAGTGGAGGCAGCAATCAGCCCCAGCATTTT